The next 32 T cell receptor beta chains were all read from a single sample in a study of CD8+ T cells in alopecia areata. Described treatment: oral pan-JAK inhibitor, 5-10 mg twice daily. After isolation, RNA underwent reverse transcription to generate cDNA as the sequencing template. Sequencing used immunoSEQ multiplex PCR; TCRdb keeps in-frame clones, though not all of them. This table has over 150,000 clones, 60% appearing once. Sequenced here: CD4+ T cells sorted from blood, sampled at week 24, from a patient treated with tofacitinib. The receptor set was obtained from a human donor with alopecia areata.

The gene calls are TRBV12-5 and TRBJ1-1; TRBD1 agrees at 7 bases. V lost 7 bases and J lost 0; bases outside the gene matches: 2. In germline, CDR1 is LGHNT, CDR2 FRNRAP. The CDR3 extends over 13 amino acids. The CDR3 coding sequence is TGTGCTAGTGTTAGGGGGCTGAACACTGAAGCTTTCTTT. Amino acid sequence: CASVRGLNTEAFF.

This clone showed up just once. The V and J genes are TRBV6-1 and TRBJ2-3, with a tentative D call TRBD2 (6 bases). CDR3 length: 12 residues. V gave up 11 bases and J gave up 2 bases, with 11 bases separating them. The V gene's germline CDR1 is MNHNS and CDR2 SASEGT. The CDR3: CAFKDYTDTQYF. In DNA, the CDR3 is TGTGCCTTCAAGGACTACACAGATACGCAGTATTTT.

The V and J genes are TRBV18 and TRBJ2-7; D perhaps matches TRBD2 (7 bases). Germline V CDR1 and CDR2: KGHSH, LQKENI. V was pared by 3 bases and J by 4 bases, with 13 bases between. This CDR3 has 14 residues. This CDR3 is CASSPGGPAYEQYF. In DNA, the CDR3 is TGTGCCAGCTCACCCGGGGGGCCGGCTTACGAGCAGTACTTC.

The rearrangement joins TRBV12-5 to TRBJ1-5, with a tentative D call TRBD1 (5 bases). The germline V gene has CDR1 LGHNT and CDR2 FRNRAP. Trimming cost V 5 bases and J 7 bases, with 12 bases left between them. This CDR3 contains 13 residues. The CDR3 sequence is CASGPGISQPQHF. The CDR3, as DNA: TGTGCTAGTGGTCCAGGGATTTCGCAGCCCCAGCATTTT.

This clone came up once. The V gene is TRBV29-1, the J gene TRBJ2-5; D is unclear. This CDR3 has 13 residues. Germline V gene data show CDR1 as SQVTM and CDR2 as ANQGSEA. V was shortened by 2 bases and J by 4 bases, with 11 bases between the two germline ends. CDR3 bases: TGCAGCGTTGAACCGGCAGCCGGAGAGACCCAGTACTTC. Encoded protein: CSVEPAAGETQYF.

This clone was counted a few times. V and J are TRBV9 and TRBJ2-1; D not resolved. CDR3 length: 13 residues. Germline V gene sequence: CDR1 SGDLS, CDR2 YYNGEE. Between the trimmed V and J ends, which lost 7 bases and 0 bases, there was a span of 8 bases. The CDR3 here is CASALSSYNEQFF. The DNA of the CDR3 is TGTGCCAGCGCACTTAGCTCCTACAATGAGCAGTTCTTC.

The CDR3 protein is CASSLQGETEAFF. In nucleotides, the CDR3 is TGTGCCAGCTCACTACAGGGCGAGACTGAAGCTTTCTTT. V usage is TRBV18 and J usage is TRBJ1-1, with a weak D call TRBD1 (6 bases). The CDR3 is 13 amino acids. The V and J ends lost 4 bases and 5 bases respectively, with 11 bases between them. The germline CDR1 and CDR2 sequences are KGHSH and LQKENI.

This chain joins TRBV29-1 and TRBJ2-2; D possibly matches TRBD1 or TRBD2 (6 bases each). Trimming took 7 bases from V and 2 from J, leaving 17 bases between them. CDR1 and CDR2 (germline): SQVTM, ANQGSEA. The CDR3 is 15 amino acids. In nucleotides, the CDR3 is TGCAGCGGCCGGATCAAGGGGGGAAACACCGGGGAGCTGTTTTTT. Translating gives CSGRIKGGNTGELFF.

This clone was found once. For the CDR3, the DNA is TGCGCCAGCAGCCAAGCCTCTAGGAACACTGAAGCTTTCTTT. Its protein is CASSQASRNTEAFF. This rearrangement joins TRBV4-1 to TRBJ1-1; D not resolved. Germline CDR1 is MGHRA and CDR2 is YSYEKL. This CDR3 region has 14 residues. The V and J ends lost 1 base and 1 base respectively, with 7 bases between them.

The gene calls are TRBV2 and TRBJ1-2; 9 bases match TRBD1. This CDR3 region has 15 residues. The junction had 8 bases not matched to a gene; V was cut back by 4 bases and J by 5 bases. The germline gives CDR1 SNHLY, CDR2 FYNNEI. The CDR3 protein is CASSASQGARYGYTF. In DNA, the CDR3 is TGTGCCAGCAGTGCCTCACAGGGGGCTCGTTATGGCTACACCTTC.

This chain connects TRBV11-2 to TRBJ1-5; D remains ambiguous. V was clipped by 0 bases and J by 3 bases, with 9 bases between them. Germline CDR1 reads SGHAT; CDR2 reads FQNNGV. This CDR3 is built from 15 residues. The CDR3 DNA sequence: TGTGCCAGCAGCTTAGAAGCGTCCCCCAATCAGCCCCAGCATTTT. The encoded protein is CASSLEASPNQPQHF.

This sequence joins TRBV30 and TRBJ1-5; a possible D gene is TRBD1 (5 bases). CDR1 GTSNPN and CDR2 SVGIG come from the germline V gene (reference sequence). Trimming cost V 2 bases and J 5 bases, with 10 bases left between them. There are 13 residues in the CDR3. The CDR3 spells CAWSSRAYQPQHF. The CDR3 nucleotides are TGTGCCTGGAGTTCCAGGGCCTATCAGCCCCAGCATTTT.

The rearrangement links TRBV10-3 to TRBJ1-5, with TRBD1 matching over 8 bases. The CDR3 length is 15 residues. V lost 6 bases, J lost 1 base, and 5 bases stayed unmatched. The germline CDR1 and CDR2 sequences are ENHRY and SYGVKD. CDR3 loop: CAISARDRSNQPQHF. CDR3 sequence (DNA): TGTGCCATCAGCGCCCGGGACAGGAGCAATCAGCCCCAGCATTTT.

At least ten counts were recorded for this clone. The chain couples TRBV5-4 to TRBJ2-6; possible D gene TRBD2, 5 bases. The ends were cut back, 5 bases at V and 4 bases at J, with 13 bases in the middle. This CDR3 region has 15 residues. From germline, CDR1 is SGHNT and CDR2 YYREEE (reference sequence). The CDR3 loop reads CASSRVGEGANVLTF. The CDR3 DNA reads TGTGCCAGCAGTCGAGTCGGGGAAGGGGCCAACGTCCTGACTTTC. The full variable domain, with the rest looked up from reference TRBV5-4 and TRBJ2-6, is ETGVTQSPTHLIKTRGQQVTLRCSSQSGHNTVSWYQQALGQGPQFIFQYYREEENGRGNFPPRFSGLQFPNYSSELNVNALELDDSALYLCASSRVGEGANVLTFGAGSRLTVL.

This sequence joins TRBV30 and TRBJ1-2; D is perhaps TRBD1 (5 bases). The CDR3 loop spans 11 amino acids. The germline V gene encodes CDR1 GTSNPN and CDR2 SVGIG (reference sequence). V lost 1 base, J lost 8 bases, and 8 bases lay in between. In DNA, the CDR3 is TGTGCCTGGAGTGGGGGCATCGGCTACACCTTC. It yields the protein CAWSGGIGYTF. Full variable domain (missing parts from reference TRBV30 and TRBJ1-2): SQTIHQWPATLVQPVGSPLSLECTVEGTSNPNLYWYRQAAGRGLQLLFYSVGIGQISSEVPQNLSASRPQDRQFILSSKKLLLSDSGFYLCAWSGGIGYTFGSGTRLTVV.

This rearrangement joins TRBV7-9 to TRBJ1-5; D ambiguous. Germline V lookup: CDR1 SEHNR, CDR2 FQNEAQ (reference sequence). The CDR3 has 14 residues. Deletions cut 4 bases from V and 7 bases from J, with 14 bases between. The CDR3: CASSYLEKGQPQHF. The CDR3 DNA sequence: TGTGCCAGCAGCTACCTTGAGAAGGGACAGCCCCAGCATTTT.

This chain uses TRBV4-2 with TRBJ1-4; TRBD1 is a possible D gene (5 bases). The CDR3 loop spans 14 amino acids. Germline V gives CDR1 LGHNA, CDR2 YNFKEQ. Trimming shortened V by 5 bases and J by 7 bases, and 14 bases separated the two germline ends. CDR3 nucleotide sequence: TGTGCCAGCAGCTCCGGGGCTAGGACTGAAAAACTGTTTTTT. Protein: CASSSGARTEKLFF.

The sample holds one count of this clone. The chain has TRBV27 and TRBJ1-4; 7 nucleotides align to TRBD1. Trimming cost V 2 bases and J 8 bases; bases outside gene matches: 11. This CDR3 is built from 16 residues. Germline CDR1 reads MNHEY; CDR2 reads SMNVEV (reference sequence). CDR3 in DNA: TGTGCCAGCAGTTTAGGTGTCGGGACAGTGAACGAAAAACTGTTTTTT. It is translated as CASSLGVGTVNEKLFF.

CDR3 protein: CASSETGWETQYF. The CDR3 bases are TGTGCCAGCAGTGAGACAGGATGGGAGACCCAGTACTTC. The chain carries TRBV2 and TRBJ2-5; D might be TRBD1 (6 bases). Per germline, CDR1 SNHLY and CDR2 FYNNEI. Trimming pared 3 bases from V and 5 bases from J, leaving 10 bases between. CDR3 size: 13 residues.

CDR3 sequence: CASSPGSGGYEQYF. DNA of the CDR3: TGTGCCAGCTCACCTGGTAGCGGGGGTTACGAGCAGTACTTC. The V gene is TRBV18, the J gene TRBJ2-7, with TRBD2 identical over 9 bases. CDR3 length: 14 residues. Germline-derived CDR1 and CDR2 are KGHSH and LQKENI. With V trimmed by 3 bases and J by 4 bases, 4 bases remained unmatched.

This clone was seen only once. This chain uses TRBV7-3 with TRBJ2-3; 7 bases are a match to TRBD1. Germline CDR1 and CDR2: SGHTA and FQGTGA. J gave up 0 bases and V 5 bases, and 11 bases lay outside the gene matches. This CDR3 region has 17 residues. CDR3 DNA sequence: TGTGCCAGCAGCCTTGATGACAGGGCTACTAGCACAGATACGCAGTATTTT. As protein: CASSLDDRATSTDTQYF.

This clone appeared once. The chain has TRBV4-2 and TRBJ1-2; D remains ambiguous. V was clipped by 0 bases and J by 7 bases, with 21 bases between them. Looked up from germline, CDR1 is LGHNA and CDR2 is YNFKEQ. The CDR3 is 17 amino acids. The chain's CDR3 is CASSQDRESGMYSGYTF. In DNA form, the CDR3 reads TGTGCCAGCAGCCAAGATCGGGAGTCGGGGATGTACTCTGGCTACACCTTC.

To note about this clone: Germline and junction disagree at one end, which may indicate a read error. The chain carries TRBV28 and TRBJ2-5; possible D gene TRBD1, 5 bases. The germline V gene encodes CDR1 MDHEN and CDR2 SYDVKM. This CDR3 region has 14 residues. CDR3 sequence: CAISTIRDQETQYF. The CDR3 bases are TGTGCCATCAGTACCATCAGGGATCAAGAGACCCAGTACTTC.

This chain connects TRBV6-5 to TRBJ1-2; D is undetermined. Deletions cut 8 bases from V and 7 bases from J, with 20 bases between. Germline V gene sequence: CDR1 MNHEY, CDR2 SVGAGI. The CDR3 is 14 amino acids. DNA of the CDR3: TGTGCCAGCTCCGAATCCAGGTCCCCAGGTGGCTACACCTTC. Translating it yields CASSESRSPGGYTF.

This clone was found many times. V usage is TRBV7-2 and J usage is TRBJ2-3; 9 nucleotides match TRBD1. With 5 bases clipped from V and 0 bases from J, the junction kept 6 bases outside the gene matches. The germline gives CDR1 SGHTA, CDR2 FQGNSA. The CDR3 contains 16 residues. As DNA, the CDR3 is TGTGCCAGCAGCCTGTACAGGGGGCCTAGCACAGATACGCAGTATTTT. This codes for CASSLYRGPSTDTQYF.

For the CDR3, the DNA is TGTGCCAGCAGTCCCGAGAGCAGGCCTCGCTACGAGCAGTACTTC. It specifies CASSPESRPRYEQYF. The genes are TRBV27 and TRBJ2-7; D is unclear. From germline, CDR1 is MNHEY and CDR2 SMNVEV (reference sequence). The CDR3 covers 15 residues. The ends were cut back, 5 bases at V and 3 bases at J, with 17 bases in the middle.

The V gene is TRBV9, the J gene TRBJ2-2; TRBD1 matches 7 bases. The V gene's germline CDR1 is SGDLS and CDR2 YYNGEE. The V segment lost 5 bases and the J segment 5 bases; nucleotides outside the gene matches: 6. The CDR3 extends over 14 amino acids. CDR3 in DNA: TGTGCCAGCAGGACAGGGATAGAGACCGGGGAGCTGTTTTTT. Its protein is CASRTGIETGELFF.

This clone was found a few times. Written as DNA, the CDR3 is TGCAGCGCTGAGACGACCCCTAACTATGGCTACACCTTC. This codes for CSAETTPNYGYTF. The chain uses TRBV29-1 and TRBJ1-2; D call uncertain. Germline lookup yields CDR1 SQVTM and CDR2 ANQGSEA. Trimming took 7 bases from V and 0 from J, leaving 12 bases between them. The CDR3 totals 13 residues.

The rearrangement joins TRBV30 to TRBJ1-1; D unclear. This CDR3 comprises 14 residues. Germline CDR1 is GTSNPN and CDR2 is SVGIG (reference sequence). V gave up 5 bases and J gave up 4 bases, with 17 bases separating them. The CDR3, as DNA: TGTGCCTGGCGACTGGATATCTGGTCCACTGAAGCTTTCTTT. It encodes CAWRLDIWSTEAFF.

This rearrangement joins TRBV30 to TRBJ1-5; 11 nucleotides match TRBD1. The CDR3 is made up of 13 amino acids. CDR1 is GTSNPN and CDR2 is SVGIG in the germline V gene (reference sequence). Trimming cost V 5 bases and J 4 bases; bases outside gene matches: 1. CDR3 DNA sequence: TGTGCCTGGGGACAGGGGGCTAATCAGCCCCAGCATTTT. This codes for CAWGQGANQPQHF.

This clone was detected ten times or more. V usage is TRBV5-8 and J usage is TRBJ1-2; 9 bases fit TRBD1. With V trimmed by 1 base and J by 7 bases, 2 bases remained unmatched. This CDR3 contains 13 residues. Germline lookup yields CDR1 SGHTS and CDR2 YDEGEE. CDR3 loop: CASSLTGGGGYTF. The CDR3 region has the DNA TGTGCCAGCAGCTTGACAGGGGGCGGTGGCTACACCTTC.

This sequence joins TRBV30 and TRBJ2-1; D gene ambiguous. Germline CDR1 GTSNPN, CDR2 SVGIG (reference sequence). The CDR3 extends over 13 amino acids. Trimming left V 0 bases short and J 4 bases short, with 7 bases between. The CDR3 DNA sequence: TGTGCCTGGAGTGTACTGGGTTACAATGAGCAGTTCTTC. It encodes CAWSVLGYNEQFF.